The clone carrying this TCR beta chain has only a few counts. The antigen remains unidentified. The V end was cut by 8 bases, the J end by 5 bases, with 12 bases between. Germline assignment: CDR1 SNHLY and CDR2 FYNNEI. This CDR3 region has 13 residues. Reverse transcribing all isolated RNA meant expressed TCRB transcripts were sequenced. The method was immunoSEQ multiplex PCR; TCRdb's version includes in-frame clones alone and lacks a portion of them. The sample shows about 650,000 clones, over 10% of them seen only once. These data originate in a study of beta chain features in type 1 diabetes. Study-wide findings and caveats: Among patients with Type 1 diabetes, TCRB CDR3s were moderately but significantly shorter in every one of the four CD4+ subsets. A potential influence of HLA type upon TCRB rearrangement remained unresolved herein.

This chain joins TRBV2 and TRBJ2-2; maybe TRBD2 (6 bases). The source is a man in his thirties or forties with type 1 diabetes. Sequencing was carried out using naive CD4+ T cells from blood. CDR3 bases: TGTGCCAGCCGGGACTTTCCTACCGGGGAGCTGTTTTTT. It codes for CASRDFPTGELFF.